The 30 T cell receptor beta chains below all came from one sample that was sequenced in a study of regulatory T cells in long-lasting Graves disease. Time point given: persistent/refractory GD, antithyroid drugs over 5 years with positive TRAb. Extracted RNA from PBMCs served as the source of the TCR library. HTBI primers from iRepertoire and Arm-PCR of CDR3 regions yielded the TCR beta libraries. TCRdb re-called the multiplex PCR reads with MiXCR, one entry per CDR3 protein. Of around 450,000 distinct CDR3 sequences listed, under 25% are singletons. This specimen consisted of peripheral blood mononuclear cells (PBMCs), obtained when the disease was refractory, from a patient treated with antithyroid drugs. The receptor set was obtained from a female donor with Graves disease.

This clonotype showed up many times. The J gene is TRBJ2-5, the V gene TRBV15, with no clear D. This CDR3 has 14 amino acids. Looked up from germline, CDR1 is LNHNV and CDR2 is YYDKDF (reference sequence). V was cut by 0 bases and J by 2 bases, with 7 bases left in between. CDR3: CATSRDQGQETQYF. Here the CDR3 DNA reads TGTGCCACCAGCAGAGATCAAGGACAAGAGACCCAGTACTTC.

This clonotype was seen repeatedly, ten times or more. This chain links TRBV13 with TRBJ1-5; 11 bases match TRBD1. CDR3 length: 14 amino acids. CDR1 and CDR2 (germline): PRHDT, FYEKMQ (reference sequence). J lost 7 bases, V lost 5 bases, and 4 bases had no gene match. The CDR3 DNA reads TGTGCCAGCAGCGCACGGACAGGGGGCCAGCCCCAGCATTTT. Translated: CASSARTGGQPQHF.

This clonotype was counted many times. V and J are TRBV28 and TRBJ1-2; D call uncertain. In germline, CDR1 is MDHEN, CDR2 SYDVKM. Trimming shortened V by 5 bases and J by 0 bases, and 7 bases separated the two germline ends. The CDR3 is made up of 13 amino acids. The CDR3 bases are TGTGCCAGCAGTACTCAGGCTAACTATGGCTACACCTTC. Translating it yields CASSTQANYGYTF.

This clonotype was seen repeatedly, ten times or more. The V call is TRBV12-3 or TRBV12-4, the J call TRBJ1-5; TRBD1 aligns across 7 bases. V was clipped by 5 bases and J by 9 bases; unmatched bases: 13. The CDR3 consists of 15 residues. The CDR3 coding sequence is TGTGCCAGCAGTGTTTGGGACAGCCTAATCATGCCCCAGCATTTT. It is translated as CASSVWDSLIMPQHF.

J is TRBJ2-7 and V is TRBV6-1, with D unresolved. CDR1 is MNHNS, CDR2 SASEGT, per germline. The V end was cut by 6 bases, the J end by 7 bases, with 22 bases between. This CDR3 comprises 15 residues. CDR3 DNA sequence: TGTGCCAGCAGAGGGTTAGGTCTTGGGAATACGGAGCAGTACTTC. Amino acid sequence: CASRGLGLGNTEQYF.

This clonotype was recorded only once. A much larger clone sits a single nucleotide away, making a read error possible. The rearrangement links TRBV2 to TRBJ2-2; 8 positions agree with TRBD1. The germline V gene encodes CDR1 SNHLY and CDR2 FYNNEI. The CDR3 runs to 14 residues. V gave up 11 bases and J gave up 6 bases; unmatched junction bases: 11. In DNA form, the CDR3 reads TGTGCCCGCACCATAGGCAGGGGGCCCGGGGAGCTGTTTTTT. Encoded protein: CARTIGRGPGELFF.

This clonotype was found many times. V usage is TRBV29-1 and J usage is TRBJ1-2; no clear D. The CDR3 has 11 residues. Germline-derived CDR1 and CDR2 are SQVTM and ANQGSEA. Trimming took off 0 bases at V and 3 bases at J, with 2 bases between the two ends. This CDR3 reads CSVEEDYGYTF. CDR3 DNA: TGCAGCGTTGAAGAGGACTATGGCTACACCTTC.

The chain uses TRBV7-2 and TRBJ2-3; 9 nucleotides line up with TRBD1. Germline V lookup: CDR1 SGHTA, CDR2 FQGNSA. J gave up 1 base and V 5 bases, and 4 bases lay outside the gene matches. There are 15 residues in the CDR3. CDR3 sequence (DNA): TGTGCCAGCAGCATCTGGACAGGGGGCACAGATACGCAGTATTTT. Translation: CASSIWTGGTDTQYF.

This clonotype was recorded a few times. The V and J genes are TRBV7-8 and TRBJ1-4; 8 bases line up with TRBD1. The CDR3 covers 17 residues. Looked up from germline, CDR1 is SGHVS and CDR2 is FQNEAQ. The V and J ends lost 5 bases and 8 bases, in that order; junction bases with no gene match: 16. The CDR3 nucleotides read TGTGCCAGCAGCCCAACTAGGGTCGGAACAGGGGGAGAAAAACTGTTTTTT. Its translation is CASSPTRVGTGGEKLFF.

Many counts were recorded for this clonotype. This chain links TRBV12-3 or TRBV12-4 with TRBJ1-1, with 8 nucleotides matching TRBD1. V was pared by 7 bases and J by 9 bases, with 7 bases of the junction left unmatched. The CDR3 spans 12 residues. The CDR3 DNA reads as TGTGCCAGCACCAAAGCAGGGGGCAAAGCTTTCTTT. Translated, it gives CASTKAGGKAFF.

Ten or more counts support this clonotype. The chain joins TRBV28 to TRBJ1-2; 10 bases are shared with TRBD1. With 5 bases clipped from V and 1 base from J, the junction kept 1 base outside the gene matches. Germline V CDR1 and CDR2: MDHEN, SYDVKM. The CDR3 runs 14 residues. The CDR3 protein is CASSRTGGNYGYTF. CDR3 DNA sequence: TGTGCCAGCAGTCGGACAGGGGGTAACTATGGCTACACCTTC.

In its sample, this clonotype was seen many times. The chain joins TRBV28 to TRBJ1-1, with unresolved D. Trimming cost V 6 bases and J 1 base, with 12 bases left between them. This CDR3 has 14 amino acids. The germline V gene encodes CDR1 MDHEN and CDR2 SYDVKM. The CDR3 protein is CASSHRSANTEAFF. As DNA, the CDR3 is TGTGCCAGCAGCCACAGAAGCGCGAACACTGAAGCTTTCTTT.

There are a few counts of this clonotype. The chain joins TRBV9 to TRBJ1-2; D is undetermined. Trimming cost V 0 bases and J 5 bases, with 8 bases left between them. Germline values: CDR1 SGDLS, CDR2 YYNGEE. There are 13 residues in the CDR3. CDR3 DNA: TGTGCCAGCAGCGTAGGCAGACGGTATGGCTACACCTTC. Its protein product is CASSVGRRYGYTF.

This clonotype was counted at least ten times. This chain links TRBV19 with TRBJ2-7, with D tentatively TRBD2 (5 bases). Germline-derived CDR1 and CDR2 are LNHDA and SQIVND (reference sequence). V was shortened by 5 bases and J by 0 bases, with 14 bases between the two germline ends. CDR3 length: 15 amino acids. The CDR3 nucleotides are TGTGCCAGTAGTGCTGCGGGCCTAGTCTCCTACGAGCAGTACTTC. Its protein product is CASSAAGLVSYEQYF.

This clonotype has ten or more counts. The chain uses TRBV2 and TRBJ1-1; 7 bases fit TRBD1. This CDR3 spans 14 amino acids. The ends lost 4 bases at V and 3 bases at J; junction bases unmatched: 5. Germline values: CDR1 SNHLY, CDR2 FYNNEI. The CDR3 DNA reads TGTGCCAGCAGTGGACAGGGATTAGACACTGAAGCTTTCTTT. This gives the protein CASSGQGLDTEAFF.

The V call is TRBV20-1, the J call TRBJ1-2, with 8 bases matching TRBD1. The V and J ends lost 5 bases and 0 bases, in that order; junction bases with no gene match: 11. CDR3 size: 16 residues. Germline V gene sequence: CDR1 DFQATT, CDR2 SNEGSKA (reference sequence). The CDR3 sequence: CSAWDRTTLSNYGYTF. In DNA, the CDR3 is TGCAGTGCTTGGGACAGGACGACCCTTTCTAACTATGGCTACACCTTC.

With regard to this clonotype: This probably arose from a read error, given a far larger clone one base away. The chain is built from TRBV7-9 and TRBJ2-5; D unresolved. The CDR3 is 12 residues long. The germline gives CDR1 SEHNR, CDR2 FQNEAQ (reference sequence). V gave up 1 base and J gave up 4 bases, with 4 bases separating them. Written as DNA, the CDR3 is TGTGCCAGCAGCTTAGAGGTAGAGACCCAGTACTTC. Translated: CASSLEVETQYF.

This chain joins TRBV10-3 and TRBJ2-7; 9 nucleotides line up with TRBD1. Germline loops: CDR1 ENHRY, CDR2 SYGVKD. The CDR3 length is 14 residues. Trimming at V came to 5 bases and at J to 1 base, leaving 3 bases not matched to a gene. The CDR3 DNA is TGTGCCATCAGTCGGGACAGGGCGTCCTACGAGCAGTACTTC. Protein: CAISRDRASYEQYF.

This clonotype has ten or more counts. The rearrangement uses TRBV6-1 and TRBJ1-5; 7 bases are a match to TRBD1. CDR1 MNHNS and CDR2 SASEGT come from the germline V gene. This CDR3 region has 16 residues. With 3 bases clipped from V and 2 bases from J, the junction kept 7 bases outside the gene matches. The CDR3 loop is CASSEKGAAGNQPQHF. The CDR3 DNA is TGTGCCAGCAGTGAGAAGGGGGCAGCGGGCAATCAGCCCCAGCATTTT.

Here the CDR3 reads CAISDRTGYNSPLHF. CDR3 nucleotides: TGTGCCATCAGTGACAGGACAGGCTATAATTCACCCCTCCACTTT. The chain carries TRBV10-3 and TRBJ1-6, with 7 bases that match TRBD1. The junction had 2 bases not matched to a gene; V was cut back by 3 bases and J by 3 bases. The germline CDR1 and CDR2 sequences are ENHRY and SYGVKD. This CDR3 contains 15 residues.

Many counts were recorded for this clonotype. The chain joins TRBV11-2 to TRBJ2-7, with D perhaps matching TRBD1 (6 bases). CDR1 is SGHAT and CDR2 is FQNNGV in the germline V gene. The CDR3 runs to 14 residues. The V gene lost 0 bases and the J gene lost 6 bases, with 12 bases spanning the gap. CDR3 sequence (DNA): TGTGCCAGCAGCTTAGACCAGGGGCTCGGCGAGCAGTACTTC. Amino acid sequence: CASSLDQGLGEQYF.

This clonotype has a handful of counts. This sequence joins TRBV10-3 and TRBJ2-5; D perhaps matches TRBD2 (5 bases). V was cut by 6 bases and J by 9 bases, with 14 bases left in between. Germline loops: CDR1 ENHRY, CDR2 SYGVKD. The CDR3 is 12 residues long. This chain's CDR3 is CAISPDVGAQYF. Written as DNA, the CDR3 is TGTGCCATCAGCCCGGACGTGGGAGCCCAGTACTTC.

The rearrangement links TRBV28 to TRBJ2-3; TRBD2 matches 14 bases. CDR3 length: 16 amino acids. Per germline, CDR1 MDHEN and CDR2 SYDVKM. Trimming cost V 6 bases and J 2 bases; bases outside gene matches: 4. CDR3 amino acids: CASRGTSGGYTDTQYF. DNA for the CDR3: TGTGCCAGCAGGGGGACTAGCGGGGGCTACACAGATACGCAGTATTTT.

Turning to this clonotype: At one boundary the junction diverges from the germline segment, which might be a read error. The chain joins TRBV28 to TRBJ1-5; no definite D call. CDR3 length: 13 amino acids. The germline V gene encodes CDR1 MDHEN and CDR2 SYDVKM. CDR3 protein: CAGSPLGDQPQHF. The DNA for the CDR3 is TGTGCCGGCAGTCCCCTGGGAGACCAGCCCCAGCATTTT.

This clonotype was observed many times. V is TRBV6-1 and J is TRBJ1-2; D ambiguous. CDR3 length: 16 amino acids. Trimming removed 3 bases from V and 2 bases from J, with 16 bases in between. Germline CDR1 MNHNS, CDR2 SASEGT. The CDR3 bases are TGTGCCAGCAGTGAGGATATAGGGATCCAGAACTATGGCTACACCTTC. Its protein is CASSEDIGIQNYGYTF.

V and J are TRBV19 and TRBJ1-2; D remains ambiguous. CDR3 size: 11 residues. Trimming removed 6 bases from V and 6 bases from J, with 8 bases in between. Germline CDR1 reads LNHDA; CDR2 reads SQIVND (reference sequence). CDR3 DNA sequence: TGTGCCAGTAGCATTTTAAATGGCTACACCTTC. Protein product: CASSILNGYTF.

This clonotype was observed at least ten times. This CDR3 is CASSLGGKVNQPQHF. The CDR3, as DNA: TGTGCCAGCAGTTTAGGGGGGAAGGTCAATCAGCCCCAGCATTTT. This chain uses TRBV28 with TRBJ1-5, with TRBD1 as a possible D gene (5 bases). The germline gives CDR1 MDHEN, CDR2 SYDVKM. The CDR3 is made up of 15 amino acids. Trimming left V 2 bases short and J 3 bases short, with 11 bases between.

The V gene is TRBV29-1, the J gene TRBJ2-5, with 8 bases aligning to TRBD2. The CDR3 spans 14 residues. Germline V gives CDR1 SQVTM, CDR2 ANQGSEA. Unmatched junction bases numbered 9, after V lost 4 bases and J lost 5 bases. The CDR3 region is CSVAGGKIGETQYF. The CDR3 DNA is TGCAGCGTTGCGGGGGGGAAGATCGGGGAGACCCAGTACTTC.

Of note for this clonotype: A read error is possible here, since a much larger clone lies one base away. The chain carries TRBV7-9 and TRBJ1-1; a weak D match, TRBD1 (5 bases). Per germline, CDR1 SEHNR and CDR2 FQNEAQ (reference sequence). CDR3 length: 16 residues. The CDR3 here is CASSLAGPPAHTGAFF. The CDR3, as DNA: TGTGCCAGCAGCTTAGCGGGACCCCCAGCGCACACTGGAGCTTTCTTT.

This clonotype was observed a few times. The J gene is TRBJ1-1, the V gene TRBV19; D ambiguous. Per germline, CDR1 LNHDA and CDR2 SQIVND (reference sequence). V was cut by 6 bases and J by 1 base, with 9 bases left in between. CDR3 size: 13 residues. The CDR3 is CASRDKRNTEAFF. The CDR3 nucleotides are TGTGCCAGTAGAGACAAAAGGAACACTGAAGCTTTCTTT.